This T cell receptor beta chain comes out of a study of naive and memory T cell subsets. Notes on the study in general: Naive repertoires, especially CD8, held a few larger clonotypes, possibly memory cells re-expressing CD45RA. TCR counts from RNA may reflect activation-linked expression changes.

From germline, CDR1 is SNHLY and CDR2 FYNNEI. CDR3 size: 15 residues. V lost 5 bases to trimming and J lost 1 base; unmatched junction nucleotides: 5. This clonotype was observed at least ten times. The target antigen is unknown. CD4 T cells were positively selected, then CD8 T cells from the CD4-negative fraction. The beta constant-region primer was an equimolar mix of two oligonucleotides covering TRBC1 and TRBC2. Four rounds of PCR amplified the ligated cDNA using nested alpha and beta constant-region primers plus SP2. TCRdb redid the calling of the UMI-ligation and nested PCR reads with MiXCR, one entry per CDR3 protein. Here the sample spans just over 80,000 distinct CDR3 sequences, around 9% being singletons.

The chain is built from TRBV2 and TRBJ2-1, with TRBD1 matching over 7 bases. The source of this sequence is a human donor in good health. The specimen was naive CD8+ T cells from blood. CDR3 DNA: TGTGCCAGCAGTTACCCAGGGGGTTCCTACAATGAGCAGTTCTTC. Translated: CASSYPGGSYNEQFF.